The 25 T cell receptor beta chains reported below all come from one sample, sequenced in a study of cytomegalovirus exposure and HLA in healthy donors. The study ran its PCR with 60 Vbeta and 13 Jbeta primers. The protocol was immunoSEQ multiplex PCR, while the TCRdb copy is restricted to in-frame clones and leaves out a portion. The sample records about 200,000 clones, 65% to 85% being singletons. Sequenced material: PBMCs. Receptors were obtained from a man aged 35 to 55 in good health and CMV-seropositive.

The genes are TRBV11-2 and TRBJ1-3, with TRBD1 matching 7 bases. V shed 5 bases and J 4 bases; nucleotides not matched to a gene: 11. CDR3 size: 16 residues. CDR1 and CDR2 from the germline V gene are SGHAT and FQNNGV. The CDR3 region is CASSLSPTGSGNTIYF. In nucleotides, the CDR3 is TGTGCCAGCAGCCTAAGTCCGACAGGGAGCGGAAACACCATATATTTT.

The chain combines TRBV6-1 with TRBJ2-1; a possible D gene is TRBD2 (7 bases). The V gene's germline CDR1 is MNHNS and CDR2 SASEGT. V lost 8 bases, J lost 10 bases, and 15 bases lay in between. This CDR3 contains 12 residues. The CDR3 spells CASEGGFNEQFF. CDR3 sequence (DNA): TGTGCCAGCGAGGGGGGGTTTAACGAGCAGTTCTTC.

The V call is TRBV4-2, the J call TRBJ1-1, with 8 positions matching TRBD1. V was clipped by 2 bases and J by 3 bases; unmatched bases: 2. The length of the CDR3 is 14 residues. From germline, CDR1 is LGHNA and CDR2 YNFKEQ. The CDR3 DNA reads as TGTGCCAGCAGCCAACAGGGGGCGGACACTGAAGCTTTCTTT. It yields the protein CASSQQGADTEAFF.

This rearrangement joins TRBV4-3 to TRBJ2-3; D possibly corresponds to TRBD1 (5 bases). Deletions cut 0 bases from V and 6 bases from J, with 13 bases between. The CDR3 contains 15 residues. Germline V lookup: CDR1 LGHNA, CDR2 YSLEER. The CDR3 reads CASSQDAGRVDTQYF. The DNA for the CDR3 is TGCGCCAGCAGCCAAGATGCAGGGCGAGTTGATACGCAGTATTTT.

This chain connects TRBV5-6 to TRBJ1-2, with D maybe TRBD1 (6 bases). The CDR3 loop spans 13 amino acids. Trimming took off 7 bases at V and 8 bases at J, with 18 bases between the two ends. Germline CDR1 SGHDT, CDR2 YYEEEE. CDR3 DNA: TGTGCCAGCCTACAGGGCCGATCTTGGGGCTACACCTTC. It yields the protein CASLQGRSWGYTF.

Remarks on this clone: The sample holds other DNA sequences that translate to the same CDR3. CDR3 sequence: CASSLAASSAGTQYF. CDR3 sequence (DNA): TGTGCCAGCAGCTTGGCGGCTAGCTCTGCGGGGACCCAGTACTTC. The chain links TRBV5-4 to TRBJ2-5, with D tentatively TRBD2 (5 bases). With 0 bases removed from V and 7 bases from J, the gap between germline ends came to 16 bases. CDR1 and CDR2 (germline): SGHNT, YYREEE (reference sequence). The CDR3 runs to 15 residues.

CDR3 sequence reads: CASSPANHEQFF. CDR3 sequence (DNA): TGTGCCAGCAGCCCCGCGAACCATGAGCAGTTCTTC. J is TRBJ2-1 and V is TRBV6-1, with D uncertain. From germline, CDR1 is MNHNS and CDR2 SASEGT. CDR3 size: 12 residues. Trimming shortened V by 6 bases and J by 8 bases, and 11 bases separated the two germline ends.

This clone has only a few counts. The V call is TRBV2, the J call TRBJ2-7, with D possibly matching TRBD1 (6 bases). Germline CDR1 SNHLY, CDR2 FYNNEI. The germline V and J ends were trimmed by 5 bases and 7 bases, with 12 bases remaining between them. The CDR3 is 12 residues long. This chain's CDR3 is CASSYRVGEQYF. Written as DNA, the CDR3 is TGTGCCAGCAGTTACAGGGTCGGAGAGCAGTACTTC.

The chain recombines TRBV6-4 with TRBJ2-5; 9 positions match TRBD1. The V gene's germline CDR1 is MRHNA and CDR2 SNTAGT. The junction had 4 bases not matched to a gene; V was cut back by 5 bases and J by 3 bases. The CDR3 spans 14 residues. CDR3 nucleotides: TGTGCCAGCAGTCAGGACAGGGGAAAAGAGACCCAGTACTTC. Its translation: CASSQDRGKETQYF.

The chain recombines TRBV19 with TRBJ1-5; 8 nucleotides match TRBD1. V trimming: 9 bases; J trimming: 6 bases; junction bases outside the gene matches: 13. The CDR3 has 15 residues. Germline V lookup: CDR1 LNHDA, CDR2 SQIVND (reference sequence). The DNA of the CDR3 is TGTGCCAGCAACCTGGGGCAGGGGGCCGGTCAGCCCCAGCATTTT. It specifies CASNLGQGAGQPQHF.

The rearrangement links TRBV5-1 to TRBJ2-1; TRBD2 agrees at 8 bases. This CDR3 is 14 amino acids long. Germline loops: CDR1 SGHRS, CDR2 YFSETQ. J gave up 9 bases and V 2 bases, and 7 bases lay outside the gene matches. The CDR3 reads CASSFSGRGGEQFF. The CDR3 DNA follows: TGCGCCAGCAGCTTCAGCGGGAGAGGGGGTGAGCAGTTCTTC.

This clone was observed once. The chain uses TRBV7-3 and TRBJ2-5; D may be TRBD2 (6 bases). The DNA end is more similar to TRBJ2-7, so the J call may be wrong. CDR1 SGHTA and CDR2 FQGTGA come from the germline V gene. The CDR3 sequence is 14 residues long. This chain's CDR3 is CASSPDLEGYEQYF. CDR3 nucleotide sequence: TGTGCCAGCAGCCCCGATTTGGAGGGGTACGAGCAGTACTTC.

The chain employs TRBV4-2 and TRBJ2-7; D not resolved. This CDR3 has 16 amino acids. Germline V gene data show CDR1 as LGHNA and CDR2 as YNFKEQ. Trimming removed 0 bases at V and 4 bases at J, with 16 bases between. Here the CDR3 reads CASSQDEVSSHYEQYF. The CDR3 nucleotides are TGTGCCAGCAGCCAAGATGAGGTCAGTTCGCATTACGAGCAGTACTTC.

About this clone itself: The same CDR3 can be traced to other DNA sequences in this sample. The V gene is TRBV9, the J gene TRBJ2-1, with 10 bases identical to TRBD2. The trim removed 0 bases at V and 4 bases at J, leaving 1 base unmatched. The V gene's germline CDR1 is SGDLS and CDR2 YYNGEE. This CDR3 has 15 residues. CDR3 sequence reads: CASSVGTSGYNEQFF. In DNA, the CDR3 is TGTGCCAGCAGCGTAGGGACTAGCGGATACAATGAGCAGTTCTTC.

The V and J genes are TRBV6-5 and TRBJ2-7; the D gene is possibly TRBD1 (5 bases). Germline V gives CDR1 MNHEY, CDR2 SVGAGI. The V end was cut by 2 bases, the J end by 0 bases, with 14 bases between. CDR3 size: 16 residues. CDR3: CASSYMMTVNSYEQYF. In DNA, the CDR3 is TGTGCCAGCAGTTACATGATGACAGTCAACTCCTACGAGCAGTACTTC.

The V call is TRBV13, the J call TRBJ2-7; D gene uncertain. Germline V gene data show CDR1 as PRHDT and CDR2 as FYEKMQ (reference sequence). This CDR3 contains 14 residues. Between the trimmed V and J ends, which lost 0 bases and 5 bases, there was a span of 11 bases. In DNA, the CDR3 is TGTGCCAGCAGCTTAGGATCCGCAGGCCACGAGCAGTACTTC. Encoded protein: CASSLGSAGHEQYF.

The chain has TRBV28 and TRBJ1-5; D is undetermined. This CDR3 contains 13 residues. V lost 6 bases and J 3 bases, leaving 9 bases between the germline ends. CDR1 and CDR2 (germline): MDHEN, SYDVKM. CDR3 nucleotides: TGTGCCAGCAGAGAGACTATCAATCAGCCCCAGCATTTT. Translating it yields CASRETINQPQHF.

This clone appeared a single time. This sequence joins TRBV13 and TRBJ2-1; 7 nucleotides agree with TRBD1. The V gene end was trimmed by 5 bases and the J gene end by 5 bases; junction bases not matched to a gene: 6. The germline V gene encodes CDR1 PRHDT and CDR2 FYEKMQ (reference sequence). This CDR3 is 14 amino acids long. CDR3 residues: CASSLGQSNNEQFF. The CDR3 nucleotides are TGTGCCAGCAGCCTGGGACAGTCCAACAATGAGCAGTTCTTC.

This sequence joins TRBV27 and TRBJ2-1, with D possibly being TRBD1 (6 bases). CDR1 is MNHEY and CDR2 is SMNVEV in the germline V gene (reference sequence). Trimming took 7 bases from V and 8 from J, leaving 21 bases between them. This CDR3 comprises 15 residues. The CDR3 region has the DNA TGTGCCAGCAAGCTCGGCAGGGGAGCCTTTCATGAGCAGTTCTTC. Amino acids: CASKLGRGAFHEQFF.

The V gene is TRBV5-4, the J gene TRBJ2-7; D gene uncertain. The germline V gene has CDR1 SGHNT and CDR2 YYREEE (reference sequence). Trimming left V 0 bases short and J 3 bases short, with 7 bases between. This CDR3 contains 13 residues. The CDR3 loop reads CASSLAPVYEQYF. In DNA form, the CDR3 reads TGTGCCAGCAGCTTGGCCCCCGTCTACGAGCAGTACTTC.

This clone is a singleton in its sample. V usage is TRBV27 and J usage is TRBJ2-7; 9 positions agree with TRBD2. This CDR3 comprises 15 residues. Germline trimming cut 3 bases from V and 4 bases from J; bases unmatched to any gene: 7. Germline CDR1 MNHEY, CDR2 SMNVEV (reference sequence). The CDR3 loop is CASSFVRGREYEQYF. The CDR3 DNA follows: TGTGCCAGCAGTTTTGTACGCGGGAGGGAGTACGAGCAGTACTTC.

The CDR3 DNA is TGCGCCAGCAGCTTACAAAATACAAACGCCGGGGAGCTGTTTTTT. It codes for CASSLQNTNAGELFF. The V call is TRBV5-1, the J call TRBJ2-2; unclear D gene. Looked up from germline, CDR1 is SGHRS and CDR2 is YFSETQ. Trimming took 2 bases from V and 6 from J, leaving 14 bases between them. The CDR3 runs 15 residues.

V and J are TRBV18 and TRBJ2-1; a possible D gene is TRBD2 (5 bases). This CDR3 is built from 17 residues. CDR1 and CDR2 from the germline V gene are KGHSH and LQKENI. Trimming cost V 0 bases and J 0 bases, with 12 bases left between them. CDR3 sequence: CASSPPSSAASYNEQFF. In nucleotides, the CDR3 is TGTGCCAGCTCACCACCGTCCTCAGCGGCCTCCTACAATGAGCAGTTCTTC.

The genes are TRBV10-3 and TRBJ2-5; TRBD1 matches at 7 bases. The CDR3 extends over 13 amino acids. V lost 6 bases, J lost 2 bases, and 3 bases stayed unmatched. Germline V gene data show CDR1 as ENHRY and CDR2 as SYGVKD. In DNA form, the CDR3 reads TGTGCCATCAGCGGGACAGAACAAGAGACCCAGTACTTC. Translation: CAISGTEQETQYF.

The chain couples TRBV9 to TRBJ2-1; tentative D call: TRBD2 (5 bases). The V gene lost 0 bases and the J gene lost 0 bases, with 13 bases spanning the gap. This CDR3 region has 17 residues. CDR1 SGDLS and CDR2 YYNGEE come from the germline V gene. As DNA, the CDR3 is TGTGCCAGCAGCGTAGACTCGCGGGCGAGCTCCTACAATGAGCAGTTCTTC. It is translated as CASSVDSRASSYNEQFF.